The clone carrying this TCR beta chain appeared a single time. PCR was performed using 60 Vbeta and 13 Jbeta primers. Generated by immunoSEQ multiplex PCR, the TCRdb table keeps only in-frame clones and is missing some. The table has about 110,000 clones, around three quarters seen once. The sample originates from a study of cytomegalovirus exposure and HLA in healthy donors. Germline CDR1 SNHLY, CDR2 FYNNEI. V dropped 4 bases and J dropped 4; count of bases not matched to a gene: 6. The CDR3 is 15 residues long. The specimen sequenced was PBMCs. V usage is TRBV2 and J usage is TRBJ1-1; TRBD1 aligns across 10 bases. The TCR sequence derives from a man aged 30-40 years in good health and CMV-seronegative. The CDR3 DNA reads as TGTGCCAGCAGTGTAAGGGGACAGGGGAGCACTGAAGCTTTCTTT. Protein product: CASSVRGQGSTEAFF. The full variable domain, with the rest looked up from reference TRBV2 and TRBJ1-1, is EPEVTQTPSHQVTQMGQEVILRCVPISNHLYFYWYRQILGQKVEFLVSFYNNEISEKSEIFDDQFSVERPDGSNFTLKIRSTKLEDSAMYFCASSVRGQGSTEAFFGQGTRLTVV.